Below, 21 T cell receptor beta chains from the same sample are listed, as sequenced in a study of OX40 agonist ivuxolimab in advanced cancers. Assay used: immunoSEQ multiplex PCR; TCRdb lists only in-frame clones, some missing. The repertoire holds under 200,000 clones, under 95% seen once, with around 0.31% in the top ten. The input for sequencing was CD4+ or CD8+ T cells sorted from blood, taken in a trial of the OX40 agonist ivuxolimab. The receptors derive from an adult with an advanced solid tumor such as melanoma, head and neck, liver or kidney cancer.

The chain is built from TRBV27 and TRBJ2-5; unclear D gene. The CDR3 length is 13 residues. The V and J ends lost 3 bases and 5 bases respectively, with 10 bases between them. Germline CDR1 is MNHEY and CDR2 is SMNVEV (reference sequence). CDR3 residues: CASSLFLRETQYF. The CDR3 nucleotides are TGTGCCAGCAGTTTGTTCCTCCGGGAGACCCAGTACTTC.

The CDR3 nucleotides are TGTGCCAGCAGTTTACCTGTTCCTACCTGGGGCGCGGGGCATGGGAAACTGTTTTTT. Translating it yields CASSLPVPTWGAGHGKLFF. V usage is TRBV28 and J usage is TRBJ1-4; a weak D match, TRBD1 (5 bases). Germline loops: CDR1 MDHEN, CDR2 SYDVKM. The CDR3 consists of 19 residues. V gave up 2 bases and J gave up 11 bases, with 30 bases separating them.

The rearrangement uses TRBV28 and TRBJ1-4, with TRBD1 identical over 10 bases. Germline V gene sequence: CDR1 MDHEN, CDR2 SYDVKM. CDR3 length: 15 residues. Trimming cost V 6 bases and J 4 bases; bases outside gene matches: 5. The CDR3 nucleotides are TGTGCCAGCAGGCCGGACAGGGGGTATAATGAAAAACTGTTTTTT. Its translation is CASRPDRGYNEKLFF. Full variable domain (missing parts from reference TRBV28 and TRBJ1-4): DVKVTQSSRYLVKRTGEKVFLECVQDMDHENMFWYRQDPGLGLRLIYFSYDVKMKEKGDIPEGYSVSREKKERFSLILESASTNQTSMYLCASRPDRGYNEKLFFGSGTQLSVL.

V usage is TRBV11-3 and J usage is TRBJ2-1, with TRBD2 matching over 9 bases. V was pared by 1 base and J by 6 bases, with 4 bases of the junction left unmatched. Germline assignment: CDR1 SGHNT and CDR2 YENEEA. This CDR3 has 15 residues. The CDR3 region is CASSLVAGVVNEQFF. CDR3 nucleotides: TGTGCCAGCAGCTTAGTAGCGGGAGTTGTCAATGAGCAGTTCTTC.

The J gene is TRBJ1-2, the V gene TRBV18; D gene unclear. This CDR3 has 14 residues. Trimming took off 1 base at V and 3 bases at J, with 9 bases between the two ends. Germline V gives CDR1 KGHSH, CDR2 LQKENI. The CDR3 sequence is CASSPQDKDYGYTF. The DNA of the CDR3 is TGTGCCAGCTCACCACAAGACAAGGACTATGGCTACACCTTC.

The CDR3 nucleotides read TGTGCCAGCAGCCCGGGACTAGCGGGGCCCGATGAGCAGTTCTTC. Amino acids: CASSPGLAGPDEQFF. This chain links TRBV6-4 with TRBJ2-1; 13 positions match TRBD2. Germline V CDR1 and CDR2: MRHNA, SNTAGT. The CDR3 contains 15 residues. V lost 6 bases, J lost 8 bases, and 7 bases stayed unmatched.

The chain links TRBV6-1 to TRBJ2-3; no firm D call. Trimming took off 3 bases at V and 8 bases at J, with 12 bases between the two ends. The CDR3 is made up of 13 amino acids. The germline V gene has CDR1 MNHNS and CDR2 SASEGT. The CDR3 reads CASSDGTPGTQYF. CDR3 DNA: TGTGCCAGCAGTGATGGCACCCCCGGTACGCAGTATTTT.

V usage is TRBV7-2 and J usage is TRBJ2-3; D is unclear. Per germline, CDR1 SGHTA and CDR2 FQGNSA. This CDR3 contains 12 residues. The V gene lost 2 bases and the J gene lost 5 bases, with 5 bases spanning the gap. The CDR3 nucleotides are TGTGCCAGCAGCTTATCCGGAGATACGCAGTATTTT. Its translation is CASSLSGDTQYF.

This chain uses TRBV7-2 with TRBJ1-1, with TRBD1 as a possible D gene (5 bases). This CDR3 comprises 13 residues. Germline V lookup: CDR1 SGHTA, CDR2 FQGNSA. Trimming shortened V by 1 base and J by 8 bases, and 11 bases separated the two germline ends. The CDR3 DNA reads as TGTGCCAGCAGCTTAGGTGGGGCGCCCGAAGCTTTCTTT. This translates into CASSLGGAPEAFF.

As DNA, the CDR3 is TGTGCCAGCGAGTCGGGTCAGGGCTACGAGCAGTACTTC. This sequence encodes CASESGQGYEQYF. The chain uses TRBV6-6 and TRBJ2-7, with TRBD1 as a possible D gene (5 bases). This CDR3 is 13 amino acids long. The germline gives CDR1 MNHNY, CDR2 SVGAGI (reference sequence). V was clipped by 8 bases and J by 3 bases, with 14 bases between them.

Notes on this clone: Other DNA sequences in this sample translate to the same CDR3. The CDR3 nucleotides are TGTGCCAGCAGCGTAGATAGCGGCTCCTACAATGAGCAGTTCTTC. Its translation is CASSVDSGSYNEQFF. V and J are TRBV9 and TRBJ2-1; TRBD2 is a possible D gene (6 bases). Germline V lookup: CDR1 SGDLS, CDR2 YYNGEE. This CDR3 contains 15 residues. With 0 bases removed from V and 0 bases from J, the gap between germline ends came to 7 bases.

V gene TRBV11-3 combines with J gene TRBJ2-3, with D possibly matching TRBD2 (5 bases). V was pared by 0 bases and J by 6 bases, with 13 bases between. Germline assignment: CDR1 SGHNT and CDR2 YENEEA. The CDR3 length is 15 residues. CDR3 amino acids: CASSLDGTRADTQYF. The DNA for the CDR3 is TGTGCCAGCAGCTTAGATGGTACTAGGGCGGATACGCAGTATTTT.

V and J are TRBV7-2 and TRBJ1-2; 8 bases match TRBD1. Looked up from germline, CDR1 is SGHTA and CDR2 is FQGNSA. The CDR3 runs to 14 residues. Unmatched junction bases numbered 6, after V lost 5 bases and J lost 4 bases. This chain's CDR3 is CASSIGQGFYGYTF. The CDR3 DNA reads TGTGCCAGCAGCATAGGACAGGGATTCTATGGCTACACCTTC.

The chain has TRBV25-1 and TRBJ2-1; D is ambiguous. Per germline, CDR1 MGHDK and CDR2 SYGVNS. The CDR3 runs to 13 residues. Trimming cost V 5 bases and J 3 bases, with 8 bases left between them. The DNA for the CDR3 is TGTGCCAGCAGTTCCGGGCACTACAATGAGCAGTTCTTC. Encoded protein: CASSSGHYNEQFF.

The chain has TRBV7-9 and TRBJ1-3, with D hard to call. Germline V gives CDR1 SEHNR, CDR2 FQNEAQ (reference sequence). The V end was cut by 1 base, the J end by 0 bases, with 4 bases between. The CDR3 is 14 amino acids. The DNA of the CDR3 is TGTGCCAGCAGCTTAGTCCCCTCTGGAAACACCATATATTTT. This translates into CASSLVPSGNTIYF.

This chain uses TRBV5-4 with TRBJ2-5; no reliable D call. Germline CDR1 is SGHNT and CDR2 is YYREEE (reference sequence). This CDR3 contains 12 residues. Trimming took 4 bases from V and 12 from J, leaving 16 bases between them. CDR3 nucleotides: TGTGCCAGCAGCAGGTCGGATCAGAGAGAGTACTTC. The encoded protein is CASSRSDQREYF.

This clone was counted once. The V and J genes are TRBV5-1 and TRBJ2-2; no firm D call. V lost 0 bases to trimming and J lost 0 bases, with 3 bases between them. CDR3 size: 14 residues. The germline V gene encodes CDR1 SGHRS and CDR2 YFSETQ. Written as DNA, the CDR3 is TGCGCCAGCAGCTTGGGGCCGAACACCGGGGAGCTGTTTTTT. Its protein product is CASSLGPNTGELFF.

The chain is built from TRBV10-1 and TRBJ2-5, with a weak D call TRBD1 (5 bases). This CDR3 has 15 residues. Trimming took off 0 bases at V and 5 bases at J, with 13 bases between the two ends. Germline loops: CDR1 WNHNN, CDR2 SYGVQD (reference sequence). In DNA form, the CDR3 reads TGCGCCAGCAGTGAGTCGCGCAGGGCCGGGGAGACCCAGTACTTC. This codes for CASSESRRAGETQYF.

The CDR3 nucleotides are TGTGCCAGCAGTCCCCACGGGGGAAACACCATATATTTT. Translated, it gives CASSPHGGNTIYF. The chain joins TRBV7-9 to TRBJ1-3; D is ambiguous. V dropped 6 bases and J dropped 4 bases, with 10 bases sitting between them. The CDR3 consists of 13 residues. Germline V lookup: CDR1 SEHNR, CDR2 FQNEAQ (reference sequence).

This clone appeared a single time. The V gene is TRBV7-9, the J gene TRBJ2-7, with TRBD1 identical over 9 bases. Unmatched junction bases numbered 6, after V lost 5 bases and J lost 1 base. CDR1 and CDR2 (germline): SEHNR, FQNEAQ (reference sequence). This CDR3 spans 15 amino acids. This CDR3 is CASSETGGGSYEQYF. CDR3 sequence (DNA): TGTGCCAGCAGCGAAACAGGGGGCGGTTCCTACGAGCAGTACTTC.

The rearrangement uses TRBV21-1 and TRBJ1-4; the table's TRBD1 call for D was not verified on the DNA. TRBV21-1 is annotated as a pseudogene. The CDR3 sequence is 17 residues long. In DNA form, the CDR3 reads TGTGCCAGCAGCAATAGGCCAGGGGGCAGTTCTAATGAAAAACTGTTTTTT. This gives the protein CASSNRPGGSSNEKLFF.